This is a list of T cell receptor beta chains from one sample in a study of neoadjuvant anti-PD-1 for oral cavity cancer. Generated by immunoSEQ multiplex PCR, the TCRdb table keeps only in-frame clones and is missing some. Of 14,000 or so clones in the sample, about three quarters are singletons; the top ten hold about 2.7%. The sample in question was PBMCs, obtained after nivolumab (anti-PD-1) treatment. Receptors originate from a person aged 35-79 years with oral cavity squamous cell carcinoma. CDR3s include the opening cysteine and the closing phenylalanine or tryptophan. A D gene is named only where the DNA matches it firmly. Some rows have no size entry. The others give once, few or many, or a class for an expanded clone.

CDR3 protein,CDR3 DNA,J gene,D gene,V gene,clone size
CASRQATGWDEKLFF,TGTGCCAGCAGACAAGCGACAGGTTGGGATGAAAAACTGTTTTTT,TRBJ1-4,.,TRBV25-1,once
CASSLGAGGNQPQHF,TGTGCCAGCAGCTTAGGGGCCGGTGGGAATCAGCCCCAGCATTTT,TRBJ1-5,.,TRBV11-1,.
CASSQTPAGVGDEQFF,TGTGCCAGCAGCCAGACCCCAGCGGGAGTAGGGGATGAGCAGTTCTTC,TRBJ2-1,TRBD2,TRBV11-2,.
CASSLNGREGDTQYF,TGTGCCAGCAGCTTAAATGGCAGGGAGGGCGATACGCAGTATTTT,TRBJ2-3,TRBD2,TRBV7-3,few
CASSHFGHRGSEQYF,TGCGCCAGCAGTCATTTTGGACATAGGGGGTCCGAGCAGTACTTC,TRBJ2-7,.,TRBV23-1,.
CASHPPGQPYGYTF,TGTGCCAGCCACCCCCCGGGACAGCCCTATGGCTACACCTTC,TRBJ1-2,TRBD1,TRBV5-4,.
CASTSPGRPSGNTIYF,TGTGCCAGCACCTCTCCAGGGAGGCCCTCTGGAAACACCATATATTTT,TRBJ1-3,.,TRBV6-6,.
CASSYAVAGELFF,TGTGCCAGCAGTTACGCGGTCGCCGGGGAGCTGTTTTTT,TRBJ2-2,.,TRBV6-5,.
CASSSGGRSGTQYF,TGTGCCAGCAGCTCCGGGGGGCGATCAGGTACGCAGTATTTT,TRBJ2-3,.,TRBV28,.
CASRTYYEQYF,TGTGCCAGCAGAACTTATTACGAGCAGTACTTC,TRBJ2-7,.,TRBV2,.
CASSPLEKLFF,TGTGCCAGCAGCCCCTTGGAAAAACTGTTTTTT,TRBJ1-4,.,TRBV7-9,.
CAWTSQPAGSNQPQHF,TGTGCCTGGACCTCCCAGCCGGCAGGTAGCAATCAGCCCCAGCATTTT,TRBJ1-5,.,TRBV30,.
CASSLLSPNTGELFF,TGCGCCAGCAGCTTGCTGTCTCCGAACACCGGGGAGCTGTTTTTT,TRBJ2-2,.,TRBV5-1,once
CASSPPDVSSYNEQFF,TGTGCCAGCAGCCCACCGGACGTTAGCTCCTACAATGAGCAGTTCTTC,TRBJ2-1,.,TRBV7-8,once
CASSLLRTGATEAFF,TGTGCCAGCAGCCTACTAAGGACAGGGGCCACTGAAGCTTTCTTT,TRBJ1-1,TRBD1,TRBV5-5,few
CASSQDPTGPYEQYF,TGCGCCAGCAGCCAAGACCCTACTGGCCCCTACGAGCAGTACTTC,TRBJ2-7,.,TRBV4-1,.
CASSELAGGQETQYF,TGTGCCAGCAGTGAACTAGCGGGAGGGCAAGAGACCCAGTACTTC,TRBJ2-5,TRBD2,TRBV6-1,once
CASRTGGINTEAFF,TGTGCCAGTAGGACAGGGGGTATAAACACTGAAGCTTTCTTT,TRBJ1-1,TRBD1,TRBV19,.
CSARSQNIQYF,TGCAGTGCTAGATCACAAAACATTCAGTACTTC,TRBJ2-4,.,TRBV20-1,.
CASSPGGRYEKLFF,TGTGCCAGCAGCCCGGGTGGGCGCTATGAAAAACTGTTTTTT,TRBJ1-4,.,TRBV5-6,once
CASRESWDTEAFF,TGTGCCAGCAGAGAGTCCTGGGACACTGAAGCTTTCTTT,TRBJ1-1,.,TRBV6-1,few
CASSPAVRGAVSDEQYF,TGTGCCAGCAGCCCTGCGGTACGAGGGGCAGTTTCTGACGAGCAGTACTTC,TRBJ2-7,.,TRBV27,.
CASRIRQGVMNTEAFF,TGTGCCAGCAGAATTAGACAGGGGGTAATGAACACTGAAGCTTTCTTT,TRBJ1-1,TRBD1,TRBV28,few
CASTPGGGSQPQHF,TGTGCCAGCACCCCTGGGGGGGGCTCTCAGCCCCAGCATTTT,TRBJ1-5,.,TRBV2,.
CATSSGRNLGSYEQYF,TGTGCCACCAGCAGCGGCAGGAATCTTGGCTCCTACGAGCAGTACTTC,TRBJ2-7,.,TRBV15,.
CASSEVNTDTQYF,TGCGCCAGCAGTGAGGTCAACACAGATACGCAGTATTTT,TRBJ2-3,.,TRBV10-2,.
CASSPKGGVSYEQYF,TGTGCCAGCAGCCCGAAGGGGGGGGTCTCCTACGAGCAGTACTTC,TRBJ2-7,.,TRBV7-2,.
CASTLTGDNEKLFF,TGCGCCAGCACGCTGACAGGGGATAATGAAAAACTGTTTTTT,TRBJ1-4,TRBD1,TRBV5-1,.
CAWSGPGQPYGYTF,TGTGCCTGGAGCGGACCGGGACAGCCCTATGGCTACACCTTC,TRBJ1-2,TRBD1,TRBV30,few